A selection of T cell receptor beta chains follows, all from one sample in a study of regulatory T cells in long-lasting Graves disease. TCRdb redid the calling of the multiplex PCR reads with MiXCR, one entry per CDR3 protein. The table has approximately 400,000 distinct CDR3 sequences, 15% seen once. The same sample was also used in a study of T cells in Graves' hyperthyroidism and ophthalmopathy.

The starting material was peripheral blood mononuclear cells (PBMCs), obtained at new diagnosis, from a patient treated with antithyroid drugs. The receptors derive from a woman younger than 45 with Graves disease. Each CDR3 is given with its conserved first and last residue. D genes are given only for firm matches.

cdr3_aa v_call d_call j_call
CASSLRDSLNTEAFF TRBV11-2 TRBD1 TRBJ1-1
CASSQEMNTEAFF TRBV11-2 - TRBJ1-1
CASDAEGDTQYF TRBV30 - TRBJ2-3
CASSEGGRLWEQYF TRBV25-1 - TRBJ2-7
CASSLLLAGGSDTQYF TRBV28 TRBD2 TRBJ2-3
CASSIGQGSGHEQYF TRBV7-8 TRBD1 TRBJ2-7
CANSWTLDQPQHF TRBV7-2 - TRBJ1-5
CASSFSREAFF TRBV12-3/TRBV12-4 - TRBJ1-1
CASSLVADGASKNIQYF TRBV7-6 - TRBJ2-4
CASRFRDSFGAFF TRBV6-1 - TRBJ1-1
CASSPGQGALNTEAFF TRBV18 TRBD1 TRBJ1-1
CASSYPGQLLGNTIYF TRBV6-2/TRBV6-3 TRBD1 TRBJ1-3
CASSLERGSLYEQYF TRBV5-1 - TRBJ2-7
CASSPEEIYGYTF TRBV2 - TRBJ1-2
CASGASVSYGYTF TRBV12-5 - TRBJ1-2
CASSSEGTGYMNTEAFF TRBV6-2/TRBV6-3 TRBD1 TRBJ1-1
CASSPQGALPGANVLTF TRBV18 TRBD1 TRBJ2-6
CASSITGIVYEQYF TRBV19 - TRBJ2-7
CASSPFSGKSYNEQFF TRBV18 - TRBJ2-1
CAWSVTKETQYF TRBV30 - TRBJ2-5
CAISPPGGGPNEQFF TRBV10-3 TRBD2 TRBJ2-1
CASSHKSGTSNTEAFF TRBV4-1 - TRBJ1-1
CAWSVRFVGAINEQFF TRBV30 - TRBJ2-1
CATSVDSSSGETQYF TRBV24-1 - TRBJ2-5
CASSHRRGGYTF TRBV14 - TRBJ1-2
CASSLRGGPEAFF TRBV7-8 - TRBJ1-1
CASSTNSGKGYNEQFF TRBV18 TRBD2 TRBJ2-1
CARTITKISQSNEQFF TRBV2 - TRBJ2-1
CASSLAPRGGPYEQYF TRBV11-2 - TRBJ2-7
CASSPYSGRNQETQYF TRBV10-1 TRBD2 TRBJ2-5
CASSLSVGGGVNTQYF TRBV12-3/TRBV12-4 TRBD2 TRBJ2-3
CASSPTWTSGYNEQFF TRBV19 TRBD2 TRBJ2-1
CASSARRSFDEQFF TRBV11-2 - TRBJ2-1
CASRDTSNGPEQYF TRBV2 - TRBJ2-7
CASSGMGGGNNEQFF TRBV19 - TRBJ2-1
CSVEGRTLYGYTF TRBV29-1 - TRBJ1-2
CASRSLRRYSNQPQHF TRBV27 - TRBJ1-5
CASQPFSGNTIYF TRBV14 - TRBJ1-3
CSAGGVAGDTDTQYF TRBV20-1 TRBD2 TRBJ2-3
CASSQGSGYSYEQYF TRBV7-2 - TRBJ2-7
CASSLGSSGTETQYF TRBV7-6 TRBD2 TRBJ2-5
CASSGQENYGYTF TRBV5-6 TRBD1 TRBJ1-2
CASSLQGQTQYF TRBV14 - TRBJ2-5